The sample holds many counts of the clone carrying this TCR beta chain. The antigen is unknown. This entry comes from a study of metastatic and nonmetastatic thyroid tumors. In the study overall: The comparison covered peripheral blood and tumor or nodule tissue in malignant and benign thyroid patients. Points from the study as a whole: When malignant thyroid tumors were compared with benign nodules, TCR beta diversity was reportedly significantly higher in the malignant tumors. This held in both blood and tumor samples.

Germline V gives CDR1 MNHEY, CDR2 SVGEGT. V was pared by 6 bases and J by 7 bases, with 10 bases of the junction left unmatched. CDR3 length: 16 residues. Among the patients, none had received any treatment before thyroid surgery. Authors' data handling: CDR3 differences across clinicopathological groups were used to build a distant-metastasis classifier for papillary thyroid cancer. TCRdb reanalyzed the PCR reads with MiXCR. These V and J calls are TCRdb output, not the study's own analysis. The sample holds 43,000 or so clones, roughly 15% seen once. V gene TRBV6-2 or TRBV6-3 combines with J gene TRBJ1-5; 12 bases line up with TRBD1. This TCR was sampled from a female donor with papillary thyroid cancer or a benign thyroid nodule (not recorded which). Some clones in this sample may be carry-over from other donors' samples. Sequencing used blood. For the CDR3, the DNA is TGTGCCAGCAGAGATGGGACAGGGGGCAGGCGACAGCCCCAGCATTTT. Protein sequence: CASRDGTGGRRQPQHF.